The clone carrying this T cell receptor (beta chain) has a handful of counts. The entry originates in a study of identical twins. TCRdb recomputed calls from the 5' RACE reads with MiXCR, one row per CDR3 protein. In the table there are about 460,000 distinct CDR3 sequences, 11% to 15% of which are singletons. The data were also submitted as part of a second study, on yellow fever vaccine responses in identical twins.

The receptor's source is a woman aged 18-29 years in good health. Material: CD4+ T cells sorted from blood.

CDR3 DNA sequence: TGCAGCGTTGAAACGTTCGCCGCCGATACGCAGTATTTT. Its translation: CSVETFAADTQYF. The chain has TRBV29-1 and TRBJ2-3; D uncertain. The CDR3 runs to 13 residues. Per the germline V gene, CDR1 is SQVTM and CDR2 is ANQGSEA. V was clipped by 2 bases and J by 6 bases, with 12 bases between them.